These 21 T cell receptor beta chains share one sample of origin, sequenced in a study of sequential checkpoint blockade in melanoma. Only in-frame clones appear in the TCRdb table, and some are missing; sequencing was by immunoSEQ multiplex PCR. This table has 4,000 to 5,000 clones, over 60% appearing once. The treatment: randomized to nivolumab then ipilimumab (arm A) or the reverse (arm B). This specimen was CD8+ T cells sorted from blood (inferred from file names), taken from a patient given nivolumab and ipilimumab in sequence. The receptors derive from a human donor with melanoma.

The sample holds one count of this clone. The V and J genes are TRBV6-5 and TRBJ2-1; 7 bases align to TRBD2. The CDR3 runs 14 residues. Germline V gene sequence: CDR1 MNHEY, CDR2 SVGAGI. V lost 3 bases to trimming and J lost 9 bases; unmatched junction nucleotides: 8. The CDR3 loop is CASSYAGEPTEQFF. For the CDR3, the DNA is TGTGCCAGCAGTTATGCGGGAGAACCAACTGAGCAGTTCTTC.

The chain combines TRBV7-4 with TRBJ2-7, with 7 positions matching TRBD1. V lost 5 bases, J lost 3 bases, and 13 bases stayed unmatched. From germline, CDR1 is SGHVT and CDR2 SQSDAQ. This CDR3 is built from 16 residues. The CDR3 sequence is CASSQDSWAGGYEQYF. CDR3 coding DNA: TGTGCCAGCAGCCAAGATTCGTGGGCAGGGGGCTACGAGCAGTACTTC.

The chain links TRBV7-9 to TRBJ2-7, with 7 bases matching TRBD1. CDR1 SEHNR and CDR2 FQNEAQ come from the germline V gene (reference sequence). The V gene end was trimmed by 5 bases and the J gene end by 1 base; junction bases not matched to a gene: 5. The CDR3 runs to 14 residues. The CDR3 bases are TGTGCCAGCAGCCGAACAGGGGCGTCCTACGAGCAGTACTTC. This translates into CASSRTGASYEQYF.

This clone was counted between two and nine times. The CDR3 reads CASIGQGGPGEQFF. CDR3 DNA sequence: TGTGCCAGCATCGGACAGGGGGGACCAGGTGAGCAGTTCTTC. The chain uses TRBV7-8 and TRBJ2-1; TRBD1 matches at 10 bases. Trimming cost V 7 bases and J 9 bases; bases outside gene matches: 9. CDR1 SGHVS and CDR2 FQNEAQ come from the germline V gene. CDR3 length: 14 amino acids.

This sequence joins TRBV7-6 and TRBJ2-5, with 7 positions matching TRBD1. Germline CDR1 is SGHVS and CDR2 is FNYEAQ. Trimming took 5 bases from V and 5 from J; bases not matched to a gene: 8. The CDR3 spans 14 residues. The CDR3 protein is CASSPQGILETQYF. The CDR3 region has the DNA TGTGCCAGCAGCCCACAGGGGATCTTGGAGACCCAGTACTTC.

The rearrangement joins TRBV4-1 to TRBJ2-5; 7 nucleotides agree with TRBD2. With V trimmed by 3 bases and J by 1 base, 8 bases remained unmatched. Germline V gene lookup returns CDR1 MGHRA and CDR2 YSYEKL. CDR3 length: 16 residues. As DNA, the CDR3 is TGCGCCAGCAGCCACCCCCAGGGAGGGCCCCAAGAGACCCAGTACTTC. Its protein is CASSHPQGGPQETQYF.

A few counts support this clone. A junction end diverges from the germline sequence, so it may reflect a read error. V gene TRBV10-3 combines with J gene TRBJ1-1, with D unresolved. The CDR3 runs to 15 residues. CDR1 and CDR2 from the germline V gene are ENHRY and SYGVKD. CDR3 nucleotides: TGTGCCAGCAGTCCCGTGGAGGGTCTGGGATCTGAAGCTTTCTTT. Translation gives CASSPVEGLGSEAFF.

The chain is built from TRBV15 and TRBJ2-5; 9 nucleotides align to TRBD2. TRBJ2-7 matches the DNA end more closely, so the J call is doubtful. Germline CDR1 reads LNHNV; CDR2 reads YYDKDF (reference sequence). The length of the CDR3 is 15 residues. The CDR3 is CATSRDRAGGYEQYF. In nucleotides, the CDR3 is TGTGCCACCAGCAGAGATCGGGCGGGAGGGTACGAGCAGTACTTC.

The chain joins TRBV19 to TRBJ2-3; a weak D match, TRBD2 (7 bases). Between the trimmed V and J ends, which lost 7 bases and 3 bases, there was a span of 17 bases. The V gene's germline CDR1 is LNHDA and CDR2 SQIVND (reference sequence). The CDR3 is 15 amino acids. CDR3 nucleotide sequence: TGTGCCAGTACCAGAGGGGGGGTAATTACAGATACGCAGTATTTT. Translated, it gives CASTRGGVITDTQYF.

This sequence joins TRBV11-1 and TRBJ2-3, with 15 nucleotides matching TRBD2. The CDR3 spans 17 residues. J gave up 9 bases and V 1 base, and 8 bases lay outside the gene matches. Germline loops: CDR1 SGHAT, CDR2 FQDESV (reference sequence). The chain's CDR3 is CASSLGWTSGGADTQYF. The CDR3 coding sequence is TGTGCCAGCAGCTTAGGGTGGACTAGCGGGGGGGCCGACACGCAGTATTTT. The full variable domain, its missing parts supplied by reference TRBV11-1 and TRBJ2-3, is EAEVAQSPRYKITEKSQAVAFWCDPISGHATLYWYRQILGQGPELLVQFQDESVVDDSQLPKDRFSAERLKGVDSTLKIQPAELGDSAMYLCASSLGWTSGGADTQYFGPGTRLTVL.

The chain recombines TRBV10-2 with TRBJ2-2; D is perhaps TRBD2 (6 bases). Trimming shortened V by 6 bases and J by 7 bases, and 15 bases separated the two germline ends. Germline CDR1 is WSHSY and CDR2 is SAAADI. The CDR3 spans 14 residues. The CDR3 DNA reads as TGCGCCAGCAGGGAGGGCCTAACAGGCGGGGAGCTGTTTTTT. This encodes CASREGLTGGELFF.

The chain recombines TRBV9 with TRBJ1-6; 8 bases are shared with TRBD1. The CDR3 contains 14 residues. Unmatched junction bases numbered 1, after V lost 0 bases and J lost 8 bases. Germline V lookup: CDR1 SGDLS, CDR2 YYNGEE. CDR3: CASSVVTGDSPLHF. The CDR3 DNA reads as TGTGCCAGCAGCGTAGTGACAGGGGATTCACCCCTCCACTTT.

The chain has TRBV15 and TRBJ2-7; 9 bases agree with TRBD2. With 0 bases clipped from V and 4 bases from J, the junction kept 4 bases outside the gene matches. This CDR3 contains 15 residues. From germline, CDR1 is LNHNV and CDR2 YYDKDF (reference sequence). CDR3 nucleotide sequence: TGTGCCACCAGCAGAGATCGGGCGGGAGGGTACGAGCAGTACTTC. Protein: CATSRDRAGGYEQYF.

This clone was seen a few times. CDR3: CASSYDSAPYEQYF. CDR3 DNA: TGTGCCAGTAGTTATGACAGCGCACCCTACGAGCAGTACTTC. The rearrangement joins TRBV19 to TRBJ2-7, with a possible D match to TRBD1 (5 bases). Trimming cost V 5 bases and J 2 bases, with 13 bases left between them. There are 14 residues in the CDR3. Germline assignment: CDR1 LNHDA and CDR2 SQIVND (reference sequence).

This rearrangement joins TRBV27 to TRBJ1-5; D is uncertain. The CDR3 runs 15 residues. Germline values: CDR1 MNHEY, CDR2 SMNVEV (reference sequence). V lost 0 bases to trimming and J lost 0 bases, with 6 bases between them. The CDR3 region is CASSLSTASNQPQHF. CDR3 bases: TGTGCCAGCAGTTTATCAACAGCTAGCAATCAGCCCCAGCATTTT.

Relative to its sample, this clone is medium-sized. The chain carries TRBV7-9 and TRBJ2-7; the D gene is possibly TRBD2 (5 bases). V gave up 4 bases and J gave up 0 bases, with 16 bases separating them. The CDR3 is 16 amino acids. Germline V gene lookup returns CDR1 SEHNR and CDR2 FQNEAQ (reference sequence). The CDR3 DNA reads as TGTGCCAGCAGCTCCCCGGACTCCGACTACTCCTACGAGCAGTACTTC. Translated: CASSSPDSDYSYEQYF.

CDR3 sequence (DNA): TGCGCCAGCAAGGGGACTAGCGTCTACGAGCAGTACTTC. It translates to CASKGTSVYEQYF. The chain carries TRBV5-1 and TRBJ2-5; TRBD2 matches 10 bases. The last part of the DNA fits TRBJ2-7 better; the J call may be wrong. The CDR3 runs 13 residues. Per the germline V gene, CDR1 is SGHRS and CDR2 is YFSETQ.

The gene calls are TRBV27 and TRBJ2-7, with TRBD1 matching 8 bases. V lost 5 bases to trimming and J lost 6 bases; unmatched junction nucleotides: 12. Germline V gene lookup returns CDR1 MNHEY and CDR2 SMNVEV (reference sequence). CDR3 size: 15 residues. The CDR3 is CASSPSLGQGAEQYF. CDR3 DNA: TGTGCCAGCAGTCCTTCCCTCGGACAGGGCGCCGAGCAGTACTTC.

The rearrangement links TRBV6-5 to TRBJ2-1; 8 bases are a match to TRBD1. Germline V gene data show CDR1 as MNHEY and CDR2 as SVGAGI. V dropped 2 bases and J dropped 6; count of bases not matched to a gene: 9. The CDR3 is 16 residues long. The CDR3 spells CASSYPQRTGLNEQFF. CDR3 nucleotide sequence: TGTGCCAGCAGTTACCCTCAAAGGACAGGGCTCAATGAGCAGTTCTTC.

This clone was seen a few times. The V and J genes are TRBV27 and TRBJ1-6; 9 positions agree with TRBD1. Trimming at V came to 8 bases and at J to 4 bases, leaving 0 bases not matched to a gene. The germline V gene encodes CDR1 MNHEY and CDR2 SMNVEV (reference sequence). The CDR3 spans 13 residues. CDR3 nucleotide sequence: TGTGCCAGCGGGACAGGGTATAATTCACCCCTCCACTTT. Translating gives CASGTGYNSPLHF.

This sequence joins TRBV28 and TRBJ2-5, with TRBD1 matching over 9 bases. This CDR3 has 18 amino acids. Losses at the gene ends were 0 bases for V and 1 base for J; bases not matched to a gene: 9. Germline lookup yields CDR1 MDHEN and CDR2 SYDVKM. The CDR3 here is CASSLWATGGPLQETQYF. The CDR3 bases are TGTGCCAGCAGTTTATGGGCGACAGGGGGACCCCTCCAAGAGACCCAGTACTTC.